This TCR beta chain comes out of a study of blood T cell repertoires in COVID-19. Overall study: The cDNA or gDNA used as material had been derived from T cells, B-cell-depleted T cells, or PBMCs.

CDR1 and CDR2 (germline): KGHDR, SFDVKD. The CDR3 totals 15 residues. Germline trimming cut 7 bases from V and 1 base from J; bases unmatched to any gene: 4. Per the study methods: Reference gene primers were amplified, and this amplification served to estimate nucleated cell counts. Sequencing used immunoSEQ multiplex PCR; TCRdb keeps in-frame clones, though not all of them. The DNA gave D and trimming, while V, J and clone size come from that table. The sample yields 490,000 or so clones, approximately 90% seen once. Participants had their cohort set by participant-reported clinical history. The chain links TRBV24-1 to TRBJ2-1; 9 nucleotides line up with TRBD2. The receptor was isolated from a woman in her sixties or seventies who had recovered from COVID-19. Material for sequencing was PBMCs or T cells enriched from blood (not recorded which). Here the CDR3 DNA reads TGTGCCACCAGCCTAGCGGGGATGTCCTACAATGAGCAGTTCTTC. Translation gives CATSLAGMSYNEQFF.